Each of the 26 T cell receptor beta chains below was sequenced from the same sample in a study of molecular identifiers for immune sequencing clone quantification. One entry per CDR3 protein, called by TCRdb with MiXCR from the PCR reads. The table lists more than 85,000 distinct CDR3 sequences, about a third of them singletons, with about a tenth in the top ten. What was sequenced was naive CD8+ T cells from blood, with Jurkat cell RNA spiked in. As to subset: FACS-sorted CD8+CD4-CCR7+CD45RA+ naive T cells. These receptors were collected from a human donor in good health. Some libraries in this study had Jurkat cell RNA spiked in.

J is TRBJ2-5 and V is TRBV24-1; D possibly corresponds to TRBD1 (5 bases). CDR1 and CDR2 (germline): KGHDR, SFDVKD. The CDR3 is 12 amino acids. Trimming took off 8 bases at V and 4 bases at J, with 10 bases between the two ends. This CDR3 is CATKIDRETQYF. CDR3 coding DNA: TGTGCCACCAAAATCGACAGAGAGACCCAGTACTTC.

Many counts were recorded for this clonotype. This chain uses TRBV28 with TRBJ2-3; D unclear. The CDR3 covers 14 residues. Germline values: CDR1 MDHEN, CDR2 SYDVKM. Trimming took off 4 bases at V and 1 base at J, with 9 bases between the two ends. CDR3 DNA: TGTGCCAGCAGTTCAGGTGGGGGCACAGATACGCAGTATTTT. Translation gives CASSSGGGTDTQYF.

The chain couples TRBV28 to TRBJ2-7; TRBD1 aligns across 9 bases. Germline values: CDR1 MDHEN, CDR2 SYDVKM. Trimming took 1 base from V and 7 from J; bases not matched to a gene: 5. CDR3 size: 14 residues. Here the CDR3 reads CASSLLDRGREQYF. The CDR3 DNA sequence: TGTGCCAGCAGTTTATTGGACAGGGGAAGGGAGCAGTACTTC. Together with reference TRBV28 and TRBJ2-7, the CDR3 gives the full variable domain: DVKVTQSSRYLVKRTGEKVFLECVQDMDHENMFWYRQDPGLGLRLIYFSYDVKMKEKGDIPEGYSVSREKKERFSLILESASTNQTSMYLCASSLLDRGREQYFGPGTRLTVT.

This clonotype has only a few counts. The chain links TRBV4-3 to TRBJ2-2; TRBD1 matches at 7 bases. V shed 1 base and J 3 bases; nucleotides not matched to a gene: 5. CDR3 size: 16 residues. Germline values: CDR1 LGHNA, CDR2 YSLEER. The CDR3 nucleotides read TGCGCCAGCAGCCAAGTACCCGGGACAGACACCGGGGAGCTGTTTTTT. It yields the protein CASSQVPGTDTGELFF.

The table lists this clonotype with a few counts. The gene calls are TRBV7-9 and TRBJ2-1; unclear D gene. Trimming shortened V by 5 bases and J by 13 bases, and 15 bases separated the two germline ends. The length of the CDR3 is 12 residues. Germline V CDR1 and CDR2: SEHNR, FQNEAQ (reference sequence). The CDR3 DNA follows: TGTGCCAGCAGCCCCGGTGTTTTTGACCAGTTCTTC. It is translated as CASSPGVFDQFF.

The chain is built from TRBV24-1 and TRBJ2-5, with D perhaps matching TRBD1 or TRBD2 (5 bases each). CDR1 and CDR2 from the germline V gene are KGHDR and SFDVKD. Trimming left V 0 bases short and J 4 bases short, with 14 bases between. CDR3 size: 16 residues. CDR3 sequence (DNA): TGTGCCACCAGTGATTTGAAGGGGAGAGTTGGAGAGACCCAGTACTTC. Protein: CATSDLKGRVGETQYF.

V usage is TRBV9 and J usage is TRBJ2-1; no definite D call. Trimming left V 4 bases short and J 3 bases short, with 11 bases between. Germline V lookup: CDR1 SGDLS, CDR2 YYNGEE. CDR3 length equals 14 residues. The CDR3, as DNA: TGTGCCAGCAGCCCACAGAAGGGCTACAATGAGCAGTTCTTC. Protein sequence: CASSPQKGYNEQFF.

The table lists this clonotype with a few counts. This rearrangement joins TRBV28 to TRBJ2-7, with 8 bases lining up with TRBD2. Germline trimming cut 3 bases from V and 2 bases from J; bases unmatched to any gene: 12. Per germline, CDR1 MDHEN and CDR2 SYDVKM. CDR3 length: 17 amino acids. The CDR3 coding sequence is TGTGCCAGCAGTTTGTTCGGGGGGGCTAGCGGTCCCTACGAGCAGTACTTC. It codes for CASSLFGGASGPYEQYF.

This clonotype has ten or more counts. CDR3 protein: CASSRKYEQYF. CDR3 nucleotide sequence: TGTGCCAGCAGCCGAAAATACGAGCAGTACTTC. V and J are TRBV6-6 and TRBJ2-7; D unclear. The CDR3 totals 11 residues. V lost 6 bases and J lost 4, with 7 bases in between. Germline CDR1 reads MNHNY; CDR2 reads SVGAGI (reference sequence).

This clonotype was counted between two and nine times. This chain links TRBV28 with TRBJ1-2, with D unclear. Per the germline V gene, CDR1 is MDHEN and CDR2 is SYDVKM. The CDR3 loop spans 12 amino acids. V shed 8 bases and J shed 4 bases, with 11 bases lying between them. Here the CDR3 DNA reads TGTGCCAGCGGAGAGATGGGCTATGGCTACACCTTC. It is translated as CASGEMGYGYTF.

The rearrangement uses TRBV28 and TRBJ2-3, with D perhaps matching TRBD2 (6 bases). The germline V gene has CDR1 MDHEN and CDR2 SYDVKM. V was trimmed by 3 bases and J by 2 bases, leaving 15 bases between them. The CDR3 consists of 16 residues. Here the CDR3 reads CASSFLRGLSTDTQYF. The CDR3 DNA follows: TGTGCCAGCAGTTTTCTGCGGGGACTTTCCACAGATACGCAGTATTTT.

The chain couples TRBV12-3 or TRBV12-4 to TRBJ2-2; D may be TRBD2 (5 bases). V was trimmed by 3 bases and J by 14 bases, leaving 13 bases between them. There are 12 residues in the CDR3. CDR3 in DNA: TGTGCCAGCAGTTTGAACCCCGGGGTTCTGTTTTTT. Residues: CASSLNPGVLFF.

This clonotype has a count of ten or more. The V and J genes are TRBV7-2 and TRBJ2-7; D is uncertain. The germline V and J ends were trimmed by 3 bases and 1 base, with 4 bases remaining between them. Germline V lookup: CDR1 SGHTA, CDR2 FQGNSA. The CDR3 is 12 residues long. CDR3 DNA: TGTGCCAGCAGCTTCGGGTCCTACGAGCAGTACTTC. Translation gives CASSFGSYEQYF.

This sequence joins TRBV24-1 and TRBJ2-4, with unresolved D. The CDR3 is made up of 12 amino acids. Looked up from germline, CDR1 is KGHDR and CDR2 is SFDVKD. V lost 0 bases, J lost 8 bases, and 4 bases lay in between. CDR3 residues: CATSDLADIQYF. CDR3 bases: TGTGCCACCAGTGATTTGGCGGACATTCAGTACTTC.

This clonotype was detected only a few times. The V gene is TRBV4-1, the J gene TRBJ2-3; no clear D. CDR1 MGHRA and CDR2 YSYEKL come from the germline V gene. The V end was cut by 0 bases, the J end by 6 bases, with 13 bases between. The CDR3 is made up of 15 amino acids. The CDR3 sequence: CASSQDAVVRDTQYF. CDR3 bases: TGCGCCAGCAGCCAAGACGCGGTCGTAAGGGATACGCAGTATTTT.

With respect to this clonotype: One end of the junction does not line up with germline, which may come from a read error. This sequence joins TRBV19 and TRBJ1-5; 8 nucleotides align to TRBD1. CDR1 and CDR2 (germline): LNHDA, SQIVND (reference sequence). The CDR3 totals 15 residues. CDR3 nucleotides: TGTGCCAGTGGTATCTGGGGACAGGCACGTCAGCCCCAGCATTTT. Protein: CASGIWGQARQPQHF.

As to this clonotype: The conserved phenylalanine or tryptophan is not found at the CDR3 terminus, so this likely reflects a read error. The V call is TRBV7-2, the J call TRBJ2-3; a possible D gene is TRBD2 (6 bases). V was clipped by 0 bases and J by 0 bases, with 13 bases between them. Germline assignment: CDR1 SGHTA and CDR2 FQGNSA. The CDR3 is 17 amino acids. Here the CDR3 reads CASSLAVLASSTDTQYY. As DNA, the CDR3 is TGTGCCAGCAGCTTAGCAGTCCTAGCGAGTAGCACAGATACGCAGTATTAT.

Concerning this clonotype itself: A much larger clonotype is one base distant, so this may be a read error. The CDR3 does not close with the conserved phenylalanine or tryptophan, likely indicating a read error. J is TRBJ2-1 and V is TRBV11-2; 7 bases align to TRBD2. V lost 5 bases and J lost 12; bases outside the gene matches: 10. CDR3 length: 13 residues. The V gene's germline CDR1 is SGHAT and CDR2 FQNNGV. For the CDR3, the DNA is TGTGCCAGCAGCCCACAAGAGGGCGGGGGGCAGTTCATC. Its protein is CASSPQEGGGQFI.

For this clonotype: No conserved phenylalanine or tryptophan ends this CDR3, so it is likely a read error. The chain is built from TRBV6-5 and TRBJ2-5; D is unresolved. The CDR3 runs 14 residues. Germline values: CDR1 MNHEY, CDR2 SVGAGI. V was cut by 5 bases and J by 1 base, with 11 bases left in between. This chain's CDR3 is CASSQVVRQETQYY. In nucleotides, the CDR3 is TGTGCCAGCAGTCAAGTAGTGCGCCAAGAGACCCAGTACTAC.

This clonotype was counted a few times. The chain employs TRBV4-3 and TRBJ2-2; D possibly corresponds to TRBD2 (6 bases). V was cut by 4 bases and J by 5 bases, with 32 bases left in between. This CDR3 spans 21 amino acids. CDR1 and CDR2 from the germline V gene are LGHNA and YSLEER. As DNA, the CDR3 is TGCGCCAGCAGCCCCTATGTGGCTGGGGTCCGGTTCGGGGGTTCGACCGGGGAGCTGTTTTTT. It encodes CASSPYVAGVRFGGSTGELFF.

At least ten counts were recorded for this clonotype. This chain connects TRBV6-6 to TRBJ2-7; 7 nucleotides agree with TRBD2. CDR3 length: 14 amino acids. Trimming took 3 bases from V and 4 from J; bases not matched to a gene: 6. Per germline, CDR1 MNHNY and CDR2 SVGAGI (reference sequence). CDR3 sequence reads: CASSYAGVPYEQYF. CDR3 DNA: TGTGCCAGCAGTTATGCGGGAGTACCGTACGAGCAGTACTTC.

Comment on this clonotype: This CDR3 is missing its conserved last phenylalanine or tryptophan, likely due to a read error. The chain joins TRBV4-1 to TRBJ1-1, with a possible D match to TRBD1 (6 bases). The CDR3 is 14 residues long. Germline values: CDR1 MGHRA, CDR2 YSYEKL. The V end lost 0 bases, the J end lost 1 base, and 6 bases lay between the germline ends. As DNA, the CDR3 is TGCGCCAGCAGCCAAGAGGGACAGAACACTGAAGCTTTCATC. Translation gives CASSQEGQNTEAFI.

There are a few counts of this clonotype. This chain links TRBV28 with TRBJ1-2, with D perhaps matching TRBD1 (5 bases). The germline gives CDR1 MDHEN, CDR2 SYDVKM. The CDR3 runs to 15 residues. DNA for the CDR3: TGTCTCAGCCGGGGGGAACTCAGCGCTAACTATGGCTACACCTTC. Translation gives CLSRGELSANYGYTF.

This clonotype was seen at least ten times. The chain uses TRBV5-4 and TRBJ2-1; unclear D gene. Germline CDR1 SGHNT, CDR2 YYREEE (reference sequence). The CDR3 contains 12 residues. Deletions cut 0 bases from V and 7 bases from J, with 5 bases between. This CDR3 is CASSLGRNEQFF. DNA for the CDR3: TGTGCCAGCAGCTTGGGGCGTAATGAGCAGTTCTTC. Looking up the rest from reference TRBV5-4 and TRBJ2-1 gives the full variable domain: ETGVTQSPTHLIKTRGQQVTLRCSSQSGHNTVSWYQQALGQGPQFIFQYYREEENGRGNFPPRFSGLQFPNYSSELNVNALELDDSALYLCASSLGRNEQFFGPGTRLTVL.

This clonotype was seen many times. This chain links TRBV20-1 with TRBJ2-7; unclear D gene. V lost 1 base and J lost 4, with 11 bases in between. The CDR3 loop spans 13 amino acids. Germline CDR1 DFQATT, CDR2 SNEGSKA (reference sequence). CDR3: CSARVSSFYEQYF. CDR3 bases: TGCAGTGCTAGAGTTAGCAGCTTTTACGAGCAGTACTTC.

This clonotype turned up a few times. J is TRBJ2-5 and V is TRBV9; the D gene is possibly TRBD1 (6 bases). Germline CDR1 is SGDLS and CDR2 is YYNGEE. This CDR3 has 14 amino acids. Deletions cut 4 bases from V and 1 base from J, with 11 bases between. The CDR3 protein is CASSIGTIQETQYF. The CDR3, as DNA: TGTGCCAGCAGCATCGGGACAATCCAAGAGACCCAGTACTTC.